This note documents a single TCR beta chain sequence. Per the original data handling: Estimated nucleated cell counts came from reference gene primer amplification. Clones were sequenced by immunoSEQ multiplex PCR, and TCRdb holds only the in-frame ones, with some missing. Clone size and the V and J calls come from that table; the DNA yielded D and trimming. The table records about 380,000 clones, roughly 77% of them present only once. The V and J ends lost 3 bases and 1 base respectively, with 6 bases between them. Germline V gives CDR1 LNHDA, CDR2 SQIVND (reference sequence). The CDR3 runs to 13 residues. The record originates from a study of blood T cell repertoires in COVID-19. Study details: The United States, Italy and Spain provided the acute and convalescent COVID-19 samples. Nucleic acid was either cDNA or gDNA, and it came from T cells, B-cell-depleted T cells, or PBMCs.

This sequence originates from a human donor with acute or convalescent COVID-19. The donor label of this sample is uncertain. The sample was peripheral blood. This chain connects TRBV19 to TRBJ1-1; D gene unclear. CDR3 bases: TGTGCCAGTAGTATCGAGAGGAACACTGAAGCTTTCTTT. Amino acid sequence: CASSIERNTEAFF.